These 19 T cell receptor beta chains were all obtained from the same sample, sequenced in a study of blood T cell repertoires in COVID-19. Produced via immunoSEQ multiplex PCR; TCRdb's table is partial and in-frame only. The sample holds 130,000 to 150,000 clones, around nine tenths seen once. Source material: peripheral blood. The origin of the receptors is a woman aged 50 to 60 with active or convalescent COVID-19.

This chain joins TRBV7-2 and TRBJ2-5; TRBD2 agrees at 8 bases. V was clipped by 2 bases and J by 3 bases; unmatched bases: 8. Germline CDR1 reads SGHTA; CDR2 reads FQGNSA. The CDR3 is made up of 16 amino acids. The CDR3 DNA reads TGTGCCAGCAGCTTACGACGGGGGGGATATAAAGAGACCCAGTACTTC. Amino acids: CASSLRRGGYKETQYF.

This clone turned up a few times. The chain uses TRBV18 and TRBJ1-1, with 7 bases identical to TRBD1. Per the germline V gene, CDR1 is KGHSH and CDR2 is LQKENI. V was pared by 4 bases and J by 9 bases, with 5 bases of the junction left unmatched. CDR3 length: 12 amino acids. CDR3 residues: CASSRDREKAFF. The CDR3 DNA sequence: TGTGCCAGCTCACGGGACAGAGAAAAAGCTTTCTTT.

The chain uses TRBV24-1 and TRBJ1-6; tentatively, D is TRBD1 (5 bases). Looked up from germline, CDR1 is KGHDR and CDR2 is SFDVKD. Trimming shortened V by 10 bases and J by 0 bases, and 24 bases separated the two germline ends. This CDR3 region has 19 residues. In DNA, the CDR3 is TGTGCCACAACTACCGGGACCCCTTTGGGGGGCTCCTATAATTCACCCCTCCACTTT. This gives the protein CATTTGTPLGGSYNSPLHF.

The rearrangement joins TRBV21-1 to TRBJ1-4; the table's TRBD1 call for D was not verified on the DNA. TRBV21-1 is designated a pseudogene. The CDR3 contains 15 residues. The CDR3 nucleotides read TGTGCCAGCAGCCGTAACAGGGTGACTAATGAAAAACTGTTTTTT. Protein sequence: CASSRNRVTNEKLFF.

V usage is TRBV5-5 and J usage is TRBJ2-1, with TRBD1 matching over 11 bases. V dropped 4 bases and J dropped 8; count of bases not matched to a gene: 5. Germline loops: CDR1 SGHKS, CDR2 YYEKEE (reference sequence). The CDR3 has 14 residues. CDR3 in DNA: TGTGCCAGCAGCCGGGACAGGGGGAGAGATGAGCAGTTCTTC. It encodes CASSRDRGRDEQFF.

The chain links TRBV19 to TRBJ2-5; no clear D. The CDR3 loop spans 14 amino acids. Deletions cut 4 bases from V and 0 bases from J, with 9 bases between. CDR1 and CDR2 (germline): LNHDA, SQIVND (reference sequence). This chain's CDR3 is CASSTTPYQETQYF. The CDR3 nucleotides read TGTGCCAGTAGTACCACACCGTACCAAGAGACCCAGTACTTC.

The rearrangement links TRBV7-2 to TRBJ2-7, with 9 bases aligning to TRBD2. Germline lookup yields CDR1 SGHTA and CDR2 FQGNSA. With 5 bases clipped from V and 4 bases from J, the junction kept 9 bases outside the gene matches. CDR3 size: 15 residues. The chain's CDR3 is CASSQPGLAAYEQYF. For the CDR3, the DNA is TGTGCCAGCAGCCAACCGGGACTAGCCGCTTACGAGCAGTACTTC.

The chain carries TRBV5-1 and TRBJ2-3, with D maybe TRBD2 (6 bases). This CDR3 has 16 amino acids. CDR1 SGHRS and CDR2 YFSETQ come from the germline V gene. V gave up 0 bases and J gave up 2 bases, with 13 bases separating them. CDR3 in DNA: TGCGCCAGCAGCTTGGTAGGAGGGTGGAACACAGATACGCAGTATTTT. It specifies CASSLVGGWNTDTQYF.

This chain joins TRBV7-2 and TRBJ2-1; 16 positions agree with TRBD2. V was clipped by 5 bases and J by 10 bases; unmatched bases: 11. The germline V gene has CDR1 SGHTA and CDR2 FQGNSA. CDR3 length equals 17 residues. The CDR3 coding sequence is TGTGCCAGCAGCAGATCCGGGACTAGCGGGGGGGCCGGGGAGCAGTTCTTC. Amino acids: CASSRSGTSGGAGEQFF.

This clone appeared a single time. The CDR3 nucleotides read TGTGCCAGCAGCCCTATCGGGACAGGGGCAGGCTACACCTTC. This codes for CASSPIGTGAGYTF. The chain has TRBV9 and TRBJ1-2, with 10 positions matching TRBD1. The length of the CDR3 is 14 residues. Germline CDR1 and CDR2: SGDLS and YYNGEE. With V trimmed by 4 bases and J by 8 bases, 8 bases remained unmatched.

The chain carries TRBV6-1 and TRBJ2-4; D gene ambiguous. The V gene lost 1 base and the J gene lost 9 bases, with 10 bases spanning the gap. Looked up from germline, CDR1 is MNHNS and CDR2 is SASEGT. The CDR3 has 13 residues. This chain's CDR3 is CASSEGRPSIQYF. DNA for the CDR3: TGTGCCAGCAGTGAAGGACGGCCTAGCATTCAGTACTTC.

The chain links TRBV29-1 to TRBJ1-1; D gene unclear. Germline loops: CDR1 SQVTM, CDR2 ANQGSEA. Trimming cost V 4 bases and J 0 bases, with 6 bases left between them. This CDR3 contains 12 residues. This CDR3 reads CSVVYMNTEAFF. DNA of the CDR3: TGCAGCGTTGTTTACATGAACACTGAAGCTTTCTTT.

In this sample, this clone turned up once. The CDR3 DNA is TGTGCCAGCAGCCCGCAGGACAGCCGAAGGAATGGCTACACCTTC. It specifies CASSPQDSRRNGYTF. J is TRBJ1-2 and V is TRBV7-2; maybe TRBD1 (6 bases). This CDR3 region has 15 residues. V lost 5 bases and J lost 6, with 19 bases in between. Looked up from germline, CDR1 is SGHTA and CDR2 is FQGNSA.

This chain uses TRBV6-2 or TRBV6-3 with TRBJ2-7, with TRBD1 matching 9 bases. V lost 4 bases and J lost 0; bases outside the gene matches: 7. The CDR3 is made up of 16 amino acids. Germline loops: CDR1 MNHEY, CDR2 SVGEGT. The CDR3 bases are TGTGCCAGCAGTTCCGAGCCGGGACAGGGCTCCTACGAGCAGTACTTC. Protein: CASSSEPGQGSYEQYF.

The chain is built from TRBV19 and TRBJ1-1, with TRBD1 matching over 8 bases. The CDR3 totals 16 residues. Trimming cost V 3 bases and J 2 bases; bases outside gene matches: 8. The germline V gene encodes CDR1 LNHDA and CDR2 SQIVND (reference sequence). The CDR3 coding sequence is TGTGCCAGTAGTATCCGGGACAGGTCGATTAACACTGAAGCTTTCTTT. This codes for CASSIRDRSINTEAFF.

The genes are TRBV10-2 and TRBJ2-5; D unclear. The length of the CDR3 is 14 residues. Trimming stripped 0 bases from V and 4 bases from J, with 9 bases between. Germline CDR1 is WSHSY and CDR2 is SAAADI. The CDR3 region is CASSESPVGETQYF. Here the CDR3 DNA reads TGCGCCAGCAGTGAGTCTCCGGTCGGAGAGACCCAGTACTTC.

The rearrangement uses TRBV5-1 and TRBJ2-1; tentative D call: TRBD2 (6 bases). This CDR3 has 14 residues. Germline V lookup: CDR1 SGHRS, CDR2 YFSETQ. V lost 3 bases to trimming and J lost 4 bases, with 11 bases between them. DNA of the CDR3: TGCGCCAGCAGCTCGCTGGACTATTACAATGAGCAGTTCTTC. It specifies CASSSLDYYNEQFF. The entire variable domain, with the rest obtained from reference TRBV5-1 and TRBJ2-1, is as follows: KAGVTQTPRYLIKTRGQQVTLSCSPISGHRSVSWYQQTPGQGLQFLFEYFSETQRNKGNFPGRFSGRQFSNSRSEMNVSTLELGDSALYLCASSSLDYYNEQFFGPGTRLTVL.

The rearrangement joins TRBV11-2 to TRBJ1-2, with 7 bases identical to TRBD1. V was pared by 8 bases and J by 4 bases, with 13 bases of the junction left unmatched. This CDR3 is built from 15 residues. Germline V CDR1 and CDR2: SGHAT, FQNNGV. CDR3 sequence reads: CASGGSRGLRYGYTF. The CDR3 DNA follows: TGTGCCAGCGGAGGATCAAGGGGGCTCCGCTATGGCTACACCTTC.

The chain carries TRBV11-1 and TRBJ2-2; D gene ambiguous. CDR3 length equals 13 residues. V was shortened by 5 bases and J by 5 bases, with 9 bases between the two germline ends. CDR1 SGHAT and CDR2 FQDESV come from the germline V gene (reference sequence). Here the CDR3 reads CASSPQRTGELFF. CDR3 DNA: TGTGCCAGCAGCCCCCAGCGAACCGGGGAGCTGTTTTTT.